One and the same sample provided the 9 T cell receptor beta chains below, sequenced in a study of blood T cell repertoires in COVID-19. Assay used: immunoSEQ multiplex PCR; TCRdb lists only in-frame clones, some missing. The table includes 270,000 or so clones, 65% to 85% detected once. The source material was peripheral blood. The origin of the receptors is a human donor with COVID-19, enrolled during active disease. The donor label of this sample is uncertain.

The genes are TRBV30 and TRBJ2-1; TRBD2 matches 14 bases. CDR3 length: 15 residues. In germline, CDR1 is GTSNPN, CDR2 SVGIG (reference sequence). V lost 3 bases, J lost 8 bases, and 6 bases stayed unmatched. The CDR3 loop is CAWRAGTSGSDEQFF. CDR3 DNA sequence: TGTGCCTGGAGGGCCGGGACTAGCGGGAGTGATGAGCAGTTCTTC. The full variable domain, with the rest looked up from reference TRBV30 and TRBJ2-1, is SQTIHQWPATLVQPVGSPLSLECTVEGTSNPNLYWYRQAAGRGLQLLFYSVGIGQISSEVPQNLSASRPQDRQFILSSKKLLLSDSGFYLCAWRAGTSGSDEQFFGPGTRLTVL.

DNA of the CDR3: TGCGCCAGCAGCTTCGTCGGACAGGGGCGACGGAACTACAATGAGCAGTTCTTC. This sequence encodes CASSFVGQGRRNYNEQFF. V gene TRBV5-1 combines with J gene TRBJ2-1; TRBD1 agrees at 9 bases. The CDR3 sequence is 18 residues long. CDR1 is SGHRS and CDR2 is YFSETQ in the germline V gene. The V segment lost 2 bases and the J segment 3 bases; nucleotides outside the gene matches: 12.

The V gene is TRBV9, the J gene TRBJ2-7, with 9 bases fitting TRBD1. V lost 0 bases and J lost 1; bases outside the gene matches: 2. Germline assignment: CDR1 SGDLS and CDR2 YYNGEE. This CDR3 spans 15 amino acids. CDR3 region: CASSVDGTGSYEQYF. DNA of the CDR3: TGTGCCAGCAGCGTAGACGGGACAGGGTCCTACGAGCAGTACTTC.

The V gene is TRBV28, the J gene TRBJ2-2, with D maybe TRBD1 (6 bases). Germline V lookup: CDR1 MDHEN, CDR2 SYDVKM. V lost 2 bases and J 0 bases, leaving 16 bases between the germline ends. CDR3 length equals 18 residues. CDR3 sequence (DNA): TGTGCCAGCAGTTTAATCGAACAGGGACCTTCGAACACCGGGGAGCTGTTTTTT. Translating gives CASSLIEQGPSNTGELFF.

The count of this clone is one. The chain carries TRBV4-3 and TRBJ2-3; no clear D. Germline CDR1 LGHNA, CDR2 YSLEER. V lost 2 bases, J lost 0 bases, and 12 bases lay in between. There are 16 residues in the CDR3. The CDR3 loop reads CASSQKILFSTDTQYF. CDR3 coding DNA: TGCGCCAGCAGCCAAAAGATACTATTTAGCACAGATACGCAGTATTTT.

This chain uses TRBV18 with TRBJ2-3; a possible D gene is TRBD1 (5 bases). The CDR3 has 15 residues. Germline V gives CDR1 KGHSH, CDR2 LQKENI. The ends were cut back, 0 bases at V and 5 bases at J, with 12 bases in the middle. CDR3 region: CASSPPQGQGDTQYF. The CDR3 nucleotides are TGTGCCAGCTCACCACCCCAGGGTCAGGGAGATACGCAGTATTTT.

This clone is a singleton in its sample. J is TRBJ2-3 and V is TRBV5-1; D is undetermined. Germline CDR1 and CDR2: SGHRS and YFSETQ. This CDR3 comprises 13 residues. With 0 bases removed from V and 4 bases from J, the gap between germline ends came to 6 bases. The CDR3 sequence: CASSLVEADTQYF. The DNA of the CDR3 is TGCGCCAGCAGCTTGGTTGAGGCAGATACGCAGTATTTT. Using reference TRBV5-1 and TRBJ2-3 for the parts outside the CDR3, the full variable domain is KAGVTQTPRYLIKTRGQQVTLSCSPISGHRSVSWYQQTPGQGLQFLFEYFSETQRNKGNFPGRFSGRQFSNSRSEMNVSTLELGDSALYLCASSLVEADTQYFGPGTRLTVL.

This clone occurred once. The CDR3 DNA follows: TGTGCCTGGAGCCGGGACAGAACAAATTCACCCCTCCACTTT. This sequence encodes CAWSRDRTNSPLHF. The chain employs TRBV30 and TRBJ1-6; 7 nucleotides agree with TRBD1. V shed 3 bases and J 7 bases; nucleotides not matched to a gene: 6. Germline loops: CDR1 GTSNPN, CDR2 SVGIG (reference sequence). CDR3 length equals 14 residues.

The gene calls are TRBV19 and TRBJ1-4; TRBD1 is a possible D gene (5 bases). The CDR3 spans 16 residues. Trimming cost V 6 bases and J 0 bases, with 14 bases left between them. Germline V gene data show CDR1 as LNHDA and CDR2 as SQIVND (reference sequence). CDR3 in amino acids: CASRTFDSATNEKLFF. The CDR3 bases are TGTGCCAGTAGGACCTTCGACAGCGCAACTAATGAAAAACTGTTTTTT.